This TCR beta chain was profiled in a study of identical twins. This CDR3 contains 13 residues. Germline V gives CDR1 SGHAT, CDR2 FQNNGV. The V and J ends lost 6 bases and 4 bases, in that order; junction bases with no gene match: 5. A single record per CDR3 protein comes from TCRdb applying MiXCR to the 5' RACE reads. The sample has around 490,000 distinct CDR3 sequences; approximately 20% are singletons. This sample also belongs to another study, concerning yellow fever vaccine responses in identical twins.

The TCR originated in a woman aged 18-29 years in good health. The specimen was CD4+ T cells sorted from blood. The V and J genes are TRBV11-2 and TRBJ1-2; 7 bases agree with TRBD1. The CDR3, as DNA: TGTGCCAGCAGTCCAGGGGGGACCTATGGCTACACCTTC. Its translation is CASSPGGTYGYTF.